Listed below are T cell receptor beta chains from one sample, sequenced in a study of cytomegalovirus exposure and HLA in healthy donors. Using immunoSEQ multiplex PCR, the repertoire was profiled, and TCRdb retains in-frame clones only, with some absent. Of 150,000 to 200,000 clones listed, roughly four fifths are singletons. Sequenced input: PBMCs. The source is a man younger than 30 in good health and CMV-seronegative. CDR3s include the opening cysteine and the closing phenylalanine or tryptophan. The D gene is left open where the match is weak. Clone size is shown for a subset of rows, as once, few, many or a class of expanded clone.

V gene	clone size	J gene	D gene	CDR3 protein	CDR3 DNA
TRBV7-9	-	TRBJ2-3	-	CASSLGTSRGTDTQYF	TGTGCCAGCAGCTTAGGGACTTCCCGGGGCACAGATACGCAGTATTTT
TRBV14	once	TRBJ2-2	-	CASSELTQGTGELFF	TGTGCCAGCAGCGAGCTAACACAGGGCACCGGGGAGCTGTTTTTT
TRBV28	-	TRBJ2-3	TRBD2	CASRVAGVGVGTDTQYF	TGTGCCAGCAGGGTCGCGGGAGTAGGAGTCGGCACAGATACGCAGTATTTT
TRBV6-5	-	TRBJ1-2	-	CASRRTEINYGYTF	TGTGCCAGCAGACGGACAGAGATAAACTATGGCTACACCTTC
TRBV5-1	few	TRBJ1-2	TRBD1	CASSKDRGGYGYTF	TGCGCCAGCAGCAAGGACAGGGGAGGCTATGGCTACACCTTC
TRBV14	-	TRBJ2-5	-	CASSQGAGLQETQYF	TGTGCCAGCAGCCAAGGGGCGGGACTCCAAGAGACCCAGTACTTC
TRBV7-3	once	TRBJ2-5	TRBD2	CASSSGSGDETQYF	TGTGCCAGTTCCTCGGGCAGCGGGGATGAGACCCAGTACTTC
TRBV9	few	TRBJ2-2	TRBD2	CASSDVSGGNTGELFF	TGTGCCAGCAGCGACGTTTCGGGGGGGAACACCGGGGAGCTGTTTTTT
TRBV18	-	TRBJ1-5	TRBD1	CASSPRGGGASNQPQHF	TGTGCCAGCTCACCCCGAGGAGGGGGCGCGAGCAATCAGCCCCAGCATTTT
TRBV7-8	-	TRBJ2-3	TRBD2	CASSLSLAGDADTQYF	TGTGCCAGCAGCCTTTCTTTAGCGGGGGATGCAGATACGCAGTATTTT
TRBV29-1	few	TRBJ1-2	-	CSAAPQGSGGYTF	TGCAGCGCTGCGCCCCAGGGATCGGGCGGCTACACCTTC
TRBV9	-	TRBJ2-3	TRBD2	CASSYSQELAETDTQYF	TGTGCCAGCAGCTACTCCCAGGAGCTAGCGGAAACAGATACGCAGTATTTT
TRBV14	once	TRBJ2-3	TRBD2	CASSRLAGVSDTQYF	TGTGCCAGCAGTCGACTAGCGGGAGTATCAGATACGCAGTATTTT
TRBV9	-	TRBJ2-7	TRBD1	CASSGDRVDEQYF	TGTGCCAGCAGCGGGGACAGGGTCGACGAGCAGTACTTC
TRBV9	-	TRBJ2-2	TRBD1	CASRGTGNTGELFF	TGTGCCAGCAGGGGGACAGGGAACACCGGGGAGCTGTTTTTT
TRBV6-5	-	TRBJ2-2	-	CASSVPGTPTGELFF	TGTGCCAGCAGTGTACCCGGGACTCCCACCGGGGAGCTGTTTTTT
TRBV27	few	TRBJ1-2	-	CASSLSKGVYGYTF	TGTGCCAGCAGTTTATCGAAAGGGGTCTATGGCTACACCTTC
TRBV18	-	TRBJ1-1	-	CASSLAGHTEAFF	TGTGCCAGCTCCCTCGCAGGCCACACTGAAGCTTTCTTT
TRBV6-6	-	TRBJ2-7	-	CASSYSESGSSYEQYF	TGTGCCAGCAGTTACTCGGAGAGCGGGTCTTCCTACGAGCAGTACTTC
TRBV19	few	TRBJ1-5	TRBD1	CASSLRQGTQPQHF	TGTGCCAGTAGTCTCAGACAGGGAACTCAGCCCCAGCATTTT
TRBV6-5	-	TRBJ2-1	-	CASTTGLQEQFF	TGTGCCAGCACCACGGGACTCCAGGAGCAGTTCTTC
TRBV2	-	TRBJ2-3	-	CASSSRDTQYF	TGTGCCAGCAGTTCGAGAGATACGCAGTATTTT
TRBV30	-	TRBJ2-1	-	CAWKGGNTYNEQFF	TGTGCCTGGAAAGGGGGTAATACCTACAATGAGCAGTTCTTC
TRBV6-6	-	TRBJ1-2	-	CASRPGDYGYTF	TGTGCCAGCAGGCCAGGGGACTATGGCTACACCTTC
TRBV6-1	once	TRBJ2-5	TRBD2	CASSAGIGGETQYF	TGTGCCAGCAGTGCAGGAATCGGGGGGGAGACCCAGTACTTC
TRBV9	-	TRBJ2-7	TRBD1	CASSEHGQGTEQYF	TGTGCCAGCAGCGAACACGGACAGGGGACCGAGCAGTACTTC
TRBV11-1	-	TRBJ1-1	-	CASSPRRSTEAFF	TGTGCCAGCAGCCCACGCCGGTCCACTGAAGCTTTCTTT
TRBV28	-	TRBJ1-4	-	CASSSQQGYWEKLFF	TGTGCCAGCAGTTCCCAACAGGGTTATTGGGAAAAACTGTTTTTT
TRBV28	-	TRBJ1-5	TRBD1	CASSFPGGQGLQPQHF	TGTGCCAGCAGTTTCCCCGGGGGACAGGGGCTTCAGCCCCAGCATTTT
TRBV5-6	-	TRBJ1-5	TRBD1	CASSPGTGVDQPQHF	TGTGCCAGCAGCCCCGGGACAGGGGTAGACCAGCCCCAGCATTTT
TRBV5-4	few	TRBJ2-7	TRBD2	CASSIGLAPTYEQYF	TGTGCCAGCAGCATCGGACTAGCGCCAACCTACGAGCAGTACTTC
TRBV19	once	TRBJ2-7	-	CASSIRQAFSYEQYF	TGTGCCAGTAGTATAAGACAGGCCTTCTCCTACGAGCAGTACTTC
TRBV28	-	TRBJ1-1	-	CAINAEGVTEAFF	TGTGCGATCAACGCCGAAGGGGTCACTGAAGCTTTCTTT
TRBV27	-	TRBJ2-4	-	CASSFADRNIQYF	TGTGCCAGCAGTTTTGCGGATCGGAACATTCAGTACTTC
TRBV28	-	TRBJ2-7	-	CASSLTEFREQYF	TGTGCCAGCAGTTTGACAGAGTTTCGCGAGCAGTACTTC
TRBV5-6	-	TRBJ1-5	-	CASSQGGPQHF	TGTGCCAGCAGCCAAGGAGGGCCCCAGCATTTT
TRBV4-1	-	TRBJ2-3	-	CASSQDPGTDTQYF	TGCGCCAGCAGCCAAGATCCTGGCACAGATACGCAGTATTTT
TRBV5-1	few	TRBJ1-2	-	CASSLGGGSGYTF	TGCGCCAGCAGCTTGGGGGGAGGATCTGGCTACACCTTC
TRBV7-9	-	TRBJ2-7	-	CASSSGQDRQYF	TGTGCCAGCAGCTCCGGACAAGACAGACAGTACTTC
TRBV9	-	TRBJ2-6	TRBD1	CASSVARTGDLLTF	TGTGCCAGCAGCGTAGCTAGGACAGGGGACCTCCTGACTTTC
TRBV5-1	-	TRBJ2-7	-	CASSFIAGYEQYF	TGCGCCAGCAGCTTCATCGCGGGCTACGAGCAGTACTTC
TRBV27	-	TRBJ1-6	-	CASSLQQGYNSPLHF	TGTGCCAGCAGTTTACAGCAGGGGTATAATTCACCCCTCCACTTT
TRBV6-6	-	TRBJ2-1	TRBD2	CASSPGGALNEQFF	TGTGCCAGCAGTCCCGGGGGGGCCTTGAATGAGCAGTTCTTC
TRBV19	-	TRBJ1-5	-	CASSKGHQPQHF	TGTGCCAGTAGTAAGGGGCATCAGCCCCAGCATTTT
TRBV29-1	-	TRBJ1-5	-	CSVVVGREDQPQHF	TGCAGCGTTGTGGTGGGCAGGGAAGATCAGCCCCAGCATTTT
TRBV7-3	-	TRBJ2-6	TRBD1	CATGQGDSGANVLTF	TGTGCCACAGGACAGGGGGACTCTGGGGCCAACGTCCTGACTTTC
TRBV5-1	-	TRBJ1-6	-	CASSPLPGQRNSPLHF	TGCGCCAGCAGCCCCCTGCCTGGACAGAGAAATTCACCCCTCCACTTT
TRBV9	-	TRBJ2-3	TRBD2	CASSPRGSGIISTDTQYF	TGTGCCAGCAGCCCTCGGGGTAGCGGGATTATTAGCACAGATACGCAGTATTTT
TRBV9	-	TRBJ1-6	-	CASSVGGPNSPLHF	TGTGCCAGCAGCGTAGGAGGTCCTAATTCACCCCTCCACTTT
TRBV5-1	-	TRBJ1-4	TRBD1	CASSSGTGRREKLFF	TGCGCCAGCAGTTCGGGGACAGGGAGGCGGGAAAAACTGTTTTTT
TRBV6-1	-	TRBJ2-7	-	CASSELGAGGYEQYF	TGTGCCAGCAGTGAACTTGGTGCAGGGGGGTACGAGCAGTACTTC
TRBV11-2	-	TRBJ2-2	-	CASSRTDLNTGELFF	TGTGCCAGCAGCCGGACAGACCTGAACACCGGGGAGCTGTTTTTT
TRBV6-1	-	TRBJ1-2	-	CASSDLTPRDYGYTF	TGTGCCAGCAGTGACCTCACCCCCCGGGATTATGGCTACACCTTC
TRBV4-1	-	TRBJ1-5	-	CASSQDYFLSNQPQHF	TGCGCCAGCAGCCAAGATTATTTCCTGAGCAATCAGCCCCAGCATTTT
TRBV5-1	-	TRBJ1-4	TRBD1	CASSWGGQGNEKLFF	TGCGCCAGCAGCTGGGGGGGACAGGGGAATGAAAAACTGTTTTTT
TRBV5-1	-	TRBJ2-7	-	CASSLEGGTYEQYF	TGCGCCAGCAGCTTGGAGGGGGGGACCTACGAGCAGTACTTC
TRBV5-6	-	TRBJ2-3	-	CASSLVGSGTDTQYF	TGTGCCAGCAGCTTGGTAGGTTCCGGGACAGATACGCAGTATTTT
TRBV5-1	-	TRBJ2-7	-	CASSLAGGTPFYEQYF	TGCGCCAGCAGCTTGGCCGGGGGGACACCTTTCTACGAGCAGTACTTC